The source of this T cell receptor (beta chain) is a study of blood T cell repertoires in COVID-19. At the level of the study: Donors in the United States, Italy and Spain gave samples during acute or convalescent COVID-19.

Original processing methods: Estimated nucleated cell counts came from reference gene primer amplification. Assay used: immunoSEQ multiplex PCR; TCRdb lists only in-frame clones, some missing. Clonal size and the V and J genes are those of that table, whereas D and trimming came from the DNA. The sample lists hundreds of thousands of clones, approximately 90% seen once, with over 0.2% in the top ten. CDR1 SEHNR and CDR2 FQNEAQ come from the germline V gene (reference sequence). The CDR3 loop spans 12 amino acids. Notes on this clone: At one end, the junction sequence differs from germline, possibly due to a read error.

Sequenced input: peripheral blood. The TCR originated in a woman between 18 and 29 years old with acute or convalescent COVID-19. This chain joins TRBV7-9 and TRBJ1-2; tentative D call: TRBD1 (5 bases). The CDR3 loop reads CASSLIKGAGLF. Written as DNA, the CDR3 is TGTGCCAGCAGCTTAATTAAAGGGGCAGGGTTGTTC.